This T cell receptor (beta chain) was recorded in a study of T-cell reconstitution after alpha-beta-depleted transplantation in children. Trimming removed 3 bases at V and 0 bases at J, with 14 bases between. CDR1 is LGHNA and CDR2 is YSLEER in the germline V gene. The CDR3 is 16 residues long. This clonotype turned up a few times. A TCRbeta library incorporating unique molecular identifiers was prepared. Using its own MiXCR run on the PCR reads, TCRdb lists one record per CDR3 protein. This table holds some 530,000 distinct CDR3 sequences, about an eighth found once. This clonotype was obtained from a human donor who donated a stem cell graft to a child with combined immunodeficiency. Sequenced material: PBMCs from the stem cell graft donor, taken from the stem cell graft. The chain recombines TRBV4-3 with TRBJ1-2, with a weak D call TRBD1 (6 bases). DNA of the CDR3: TGCGCCAGCAGCCAGGGAACAGGGCTAGCTAACTATGGCTACACCTTC. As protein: CASSQGTGLANYGYTF.